This TCR beta chain was obtained from a study of CD8+ T cells in alopecia areata. Study-wide results and caveats: Scalp clonality and expanded CD8+ clones among the top 100 were significantly decreased by tofacitinib.

The treatment is: oral pan-JAK inhibitor, 5-10 mg twice daily. The study team obtained lesional scalp punch biopsies and peripheral blood from alopecia areata patients. CD4+ and CD8+ T cells were sorted from PBMCs stained for CD3, CD4 and CD8. Extracted from the samples, RNA was reverse transcribed into cDNA to serve as the sequencing template. Assay: immunoSEQ multiplex PCR; the TCRdb copy retains only in-frame clones and omits some. Of 110,000 or so clones in the sample, less than 60% are singletons; the top ten hold about 3.3%. V lost 6 bases, J lost 1 base, and 3 bases lay in between. This CDR3 comprises 11 residues. Germline V lookup: CDR1 SNHLY, CDR2 FYNNEI. This clone was observed a handful of times. Its antigen is not known.

This clonotype was obtained from a human donor with alopecia areata. The gene calls are TRBV2 and TRBJ2-5, with unresolved D. This specimen consisted of CD4+ T cells sorted from blood, obtained at week 24, from a patient treated with tofacitinib. The CDR3 reads CASRAQETQYF. The CDR3 region has the DNA TGTGCCAGCAGGGCCCAAGAGACCCAGTACTTC.